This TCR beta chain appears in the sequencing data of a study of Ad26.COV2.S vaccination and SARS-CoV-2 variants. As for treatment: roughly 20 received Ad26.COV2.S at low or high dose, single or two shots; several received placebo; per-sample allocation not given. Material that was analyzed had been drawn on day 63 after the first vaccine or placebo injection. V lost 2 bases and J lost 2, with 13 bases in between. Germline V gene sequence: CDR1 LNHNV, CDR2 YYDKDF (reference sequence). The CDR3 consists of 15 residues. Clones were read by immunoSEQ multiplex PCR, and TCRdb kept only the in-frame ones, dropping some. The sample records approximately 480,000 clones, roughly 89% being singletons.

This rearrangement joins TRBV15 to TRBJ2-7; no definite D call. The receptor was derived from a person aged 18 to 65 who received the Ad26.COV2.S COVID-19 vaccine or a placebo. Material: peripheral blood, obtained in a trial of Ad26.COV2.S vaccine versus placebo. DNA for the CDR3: TGTGCCACCAGCAGAATCCCCGGGCCCGCCTACGAGCAGTACTTC. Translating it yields CATSRIPGPAYEQYF.